Listed here are 19 T cell receptor beta chains from one sample, sequenced in a study of shared T cell receptors in the human thymus (dated by TCRdb to the early 2020s). Receptors were amplified or captured by the immunoSEQ multiplex PCR assay. Imported from immuneACCESS, the table was reduced by TCRdb to in-frame sequences with V and J called. These copies leave out some clones; in studies compared against another copy, an unresolved V gene accounts for under half, and the cause of the remainder is not known. The sample contains hundreds of thousands of clones, 80% to 90% of them found a single time. The ten largest make up roughly 0.01% of the sample. These data also formed part of another study, on human thymus T cells.

Sequencing used thymocytes. These receptor sequences come from a girl under three years old with a congenital heart defect. Donor details come from another sample of the same person, matched by shared clones.

V is TRBV7-2 and J is TRBJ1-5; a possible D gene is TRBD1 (6 bases). Trimming took off 5 bases at V and 4 bases at J, with 15 bases between the two ends. The CDR3 spans 15 residues. Germline assignment: CDR1 SGHTA and CDR2 FQGNSA. In nucleotides, the CDR3 is TGTGCCAGCAGCCCCGTGAGGGGGGGGAATCAGCCCCAGCATTTT. It translates to CASSPVRGGNQPQHF.

The V gene is TRBV2, the J gene TRBJ2-7; D call uncertain. The CDR3 runs to 14 residues. V was shortened by 7 bases and J by 0 bases, with 13 bases between the two germline ends. Germline values: CDR1 SNHLY, CDR2 FYNNEI. DNA for the CDR3: TGTGCCAGCATCCCGGTTTTCGGCTCCTACGAGCAGTACTTC. Translating gives CASIPVFGSYEQYF.

The genes are TRBV7-2 and TRBJ2-1, with D uncertain. Germline-derived CDR1 and CDR2 are SGHTA and FQGNSA. The CDR3 totals 14 residues. Trimming removed 1 base from V and 5 bases from J, with 9 bases in between. The CDR3 DNA follows: TGTGCCAGCAGCTTAGGGGCCCACGACAATGAGCAGTTCTTC. This encodes CASSLGAHDNEQFF.

This clone was picked up one time. The J gene is TRBJ1-5, the V gene TRBV2; 12 positions match TRBD1. Losses at the gene ends were 3 bases for V and 2 bases for J; bases not matched to a gene: 5. Looked up from germline, CDR1 is SNHLY and CDR2 is FYNNEI. This CDR3 contains 17 residues. The chain's CDR3 is CASSEGTGGAGNQPQHF. The CDR3 DNA follows: TGTGCCAGCAGTGAGGGGACAGGGGGCGCGGGCAATCAGCCCCAGCATTTT.

This clone is a singleton in its sample. The J gene is TRBJ1-2, the V gene TRBV6-5; 8 nucleotides agree with TRBD1. The CDR3 loop spans 15 amino acids. With 6 bases clipped from V and 4 bases from J, the junction kept 10 bases outside the gene matches. CDR1 and CDR2 from the germline V gene are MNHEY and SVGAGI. CDR3 region: CASRKDYRGTYGYTF. CDR3 coding DNA: TGTGCCAGCAGGAAGGACTACAGGGGGACCTATGGCTACACCTTC.

V is TRBV6-1 and J is TRBJ2-7; 9 positions agree with TRBD1. This CDR3 comprises 15 residues. The germline gives CDR1 MNHNS, CDR2 SASEGT. V was pared by 6 bases and J by 3 bases, with 9 bases of the junction left unmatched. The CDR3 coding sequence is TGTGCCAGCAGGTCCGGGACAGGGCAGATCTACGAGCAGTACTTC. Amino acid sequence: CASRSGTGQIYEQYF.

The V call is TRBV7-6, the J call TRBJ1-2; TRBD1 agrees at 11 bases. Germline CDR1 SGHVS, CDR2 FNYEAQ. The CDR3 is 17 residues long. V lost 1 base to trimming and J lost 7 bases; unmatched junction nucleotides: 11. Here the CDR3 reads CASSLGRTGGWFGGYTF. CDR3 nucleotide sequence: TGTGCCAGCAGCTTAGGACGGACAGGGGGCTGGTTCGGTGGCTACACCTTC. Drawing the rest from reference TRBV7-6 and TRBJ1-2, the complete variable domain is GAGVSQSPRYKVTKRGQDVALRCDPISGHVSLYWYRQALGQGPEFLTYFNYEAQQDKSGLPNDRFSAERPEGSISTLTIQRTEQRDSAMYRCASSLGRTGGWFGGYTFGSGTRLTVV.

There are a few counts of this clone. The chain uses TRBV7-8 and TRBJ1-2, with 10 bases aligning to TRBD1. The CDR3 covers 16 residues. Unmatched junction bases numbered 7, after V lost 3 bases and J lost 3 bases. Germline CDR1 reads SGHVS; CDR2 reads FQNEAQ. The CDR3 DNA reads as TGTGCCAGCAGCTTCGGGACAGGGGTTGTGCACTATGGCTACACCTTC. Translating gives CASSFGTGVVHYGYTF.

The CDR3 protein is CASSWEQGFEQYF. In nucleotides, the CDR3 is TGTGCCAGCAGCTGGGAACAGGGATTCGAGCAGTACTTC. The chain recombines TRBV14 with TRBJ2-7, with D possibly being TRBD1 (6 bases). CDR1 SGHDN and CDR2 FVKESK come from the germline V gene. V was clipped by 5 bases and J by 6 bases, with 14 bases between them. The CDR3 loop spans 13 amino acids.

The rearrangement uses TRBV10-2 and TRBJ2-2, with 12 nucleotides matching TRBD2. J lost 2 bases, V lost 3 bases, and 13 bases had no gene match. The CDR3 sequence is 20 residues long. Germline CDR1 is WSHSY and CDR2 is SAAADI. CDR3 loop: CASSDLSRSSGGENTGELFF. The CDR3 DNA sequence: TGCGCCAGCAGTGATCTATCTCGTTCTAGCGGGGGGGAAAACACCGGGGAGCTGTTTTTT.

The J gene is TRBJ1-5, the V gene TRBV4-1; D gene uncertain. CDR3 length: 15 residues. V dropped 5 bases and J dropped 0 bases, with 11 bases sitting between them. Germline assignment: CDR1 MGHRA and CDR2 YSYEKL. The CDR3 DNA is TGCGCCAGCAGCGCCTTCGGGGTTAGCAATCAGCCCCAGCATTTT. It yields the protein CASSAFGVSNQPQHF.

The chain recombines TRBV7-6 with TRBJ2-2; 10 nucleotides align to TRBD2. The V and J ends lost 4 bases and 6 bases, in that order; junction bases with no gene match: 11. Germline values: CDR1 SGHVS, CDR2 FNYEAQ. The CDR3 spans 17 residues. This chain's CDR3 is CASSWGAGTSAPGELFF. DNA for the CDR3: TGTGCCAGCAGCTGGGGTGCCGGGACTAGCGCCCCCGGGGAGCTGTTTTTT.

In nucleotides, the CDR3 is TGTGCCAGCAGCTTGGGGGGACAGGGACAAGTTTCAGATACGCAGTATTTT. It encodes CASSLGGQGQVSDTQYF. The chain is built from TRBV5-4 and TRBJ2-3; 9 bases are a match to TRBD1. Germline V gene data show CDR1 as SGHNT and CDR2 as YYREEE (reference sequence). J gave up 4 bases and V 0 bases, and 9 bases lay outside the gene matches. The CDR3 spans 17 residues.

This clone showed up just once. Here the CDR3 DNA reads TGTGCCAGCAGCCAAGATTGGGTGAAACAGCTCAAAATCTCCGAGAACACTGAAGCTTTCTTT. It encodes CASSQDWVKQLKISENTEAFF. V gene TRBV14 combines with J gene TRBJ1-1; unclear D gene. The V and J ends lost 0 bases and 1 base respectively, with 27 bases between them. The germline gives CDR1 SGHDN, CDR2 FVKESK. This CDR3 is built from 21 residues.

The chain joins TRBV4-1 to TRBJ1-1, with D uncertain. Trimming shortened V by 0 bases and J by 3 bases, and 14 bases separated the two germline ends. CDR1 is MGHRA and CDR2 is YSYEKL in the germline V gene. This CDR3 region has 16 residues. The CDR3 DNA reads as TGCGCCAGCAGCCAAGACCCGACTCCGGCGGACACTGAAGCTTTCTTT. Amino acid sequence: CASSQDPTPADTEAFF.

This clone has a single count. The gene calls are TRBV7-8 and TRBJ2-3; 7 nucleotides line up with TRBD2. CDR1 and CDR2 (germline): SGHVS, FQNEAQ. This CDR3 has 21 residues. V dropped 4 bases and J dropped 0; count of bases not matched to a gene: 22. The CDR3: CASSSPPLVAGDDTSTDTQYF. CDR3 nucleotide sequence: TGTGCCAGCAGCTCCCCCCCATTGGTTGCGGGAGACGACACTAGCACAGATACGCAGTATTTT.

V and J are TRBV6-5 and TRBJ1-2; D ambiguous. CDR3 length: 11 residues. V gave up 6 bases and J gave up 7 bases, with 9 bases separating them. Germline CDR1 and CDR2: MNHEY and SVGAGI. CDR3 bases: TGTGCCAGCAGGCAAGGGAGTGGCTACACCTTC. It codes for CASRQGSGYTF.

The chain recombines TRBV7-9 with TRBJ1-5, with a weak D call TRBD1 (5 bases). Germline CDR1 SEHNR, CDR2 FQNEAQ (reference sequence). The length of the CDR3 is 15 residues. The V end lost 1 base, the J end lost 4 bases, and 11 bases lay between the germline ends. The DNA of the CDR3 is TGTGCCAGCAGCTTAGGCTTAGGGGCGAATCAGCCCCAGCATTTT. Translated, it gives CASSLGLGANQPQHF.

V is TRBV19 and J is TRBJ1-2; D gene unclear. This CDR3 has 16 amino acids. V was trimmed by 3 bases and J by 5 bases, leaving 19 bases between them. In germline, CDR1 is LNHDA, CDR2 SQIVND (reference sequence). CDR3 sequence: CASSIGGRGNSYGYTF. CDR3 coding DNA: TGTGCCAGTAGTATTGGAGGGCGAGGGAATTCTTATGGCTACACCTTC. The full variable domain, completed using reference TRBV19 and TRBJ1-2, is DGGITQSPKYLFRKEGQNVTLSCEQNLNHDAMYWYRQDPGQGLRLIYYSQIVNDFQKGDIAEGYSVSREKKESFPLTVTSAQKNPTAFYLCASSIGGRGNSYGYTFGSGTRLTVV.